There are many counts of the clone carrying this TCR beta chain. Unique molecular identifiers were built into the TCRbeta library. Each CDR3 protein is one row after TCRdb ran MiXCR on the PCR reads. The table lists hundreds of thousands of distinct CDR3 sequences, roughly 15% of them singletons. The CDR3 covers 14 residues. Between the trimmed V and J ends, which lost 4 bases and 4 bases, there was a span of 13 bases. The V gene's germline CDR1 is MNHNS and CDR2 SASEGT. The data were obtained in a study of T-cell reconstitution after alpha-beta-depleted transplantation in children. This specimen was PBMCs from the stem cell graft donor, taken from the stem cell graft. The receptor was isolated from a human donor who donated a stem cell graft to a child with acute myeloid leukemia. The chain carries TRBV6-1 and TRBJ2-5; maybe TRBD2 (5 bases). The DNA of the CDR3 is TGTGCCAGCAGTGCTTCTAGGGCGGGAGAGACCCAGTACTTC. Its translation: CASSASRAGETQYF.